This TCR beta chain came from a study of human thymus T cells. Thymus was obtained from resections taken during corrective heart surgery. Infants served as donors; they were healthy and Finnish and were having corrective surgery for congenital heart defects. Germline V gives CDR1 GTSNPN, CDR2 SVGIG (reference sequence). V was clipped by 0 bases and J by 4 bases, with 9 bases between them. The CDR3 covers 13 residues. General study findings and limits: Among unrelated individuals, related research reported thymic repertoires that overlapped highly. Gene usage (both V and J) appeared biased in thymic and blood repertoires.

For this clone: Its antigen remains unknown.

Some clones are missing from TCRdb's copy, which holds only in-frame ones; the method was immunoSEQ multiplex PCR. The repertoire includes more than 70,000 clones, just over 95% of them detected once, and roughly 0.031% sits in the top ten. Sample: thymus tissue. The rearrangement uses TRBV30 and TRBJ1-1; perhaps TRBD1 as D (6 bases). The clonotype was recovered from a boy younger than two with a congenital heart defect but otherwise immunologically healthy. Here the CDR3 reads CAWSVKGGTEAFF. CDR3 DNA sequence: TGTGCCTGGAGTGTTAAAGGGGGCACTGAAGCTTTCTTT. Filled out from reference TRBV30 and TRBJ1-1, the complete variable domain reads SQTIHQWPATLVQPVGSPLSLECTVEGTSNPNLYWYRQAAGRGLQLLFYSVGIGQISSEVPQNLSASRPQDRQFILSSKKLLLSDSGFYLCAWSVKGGTEAFFGQGTRLTVV.